This TCR beta chain is drawn from a study of shared clonotypes between healthy human individuals (dated by TCRdb to 2020 to 2021). Some background on the complete study: A few men and a couple of women, aged 18 to 49 years, made up the cohort. Different laboratories and diverse techniques were used to prepare libraries and sequence TCR repertoires, to increase sequencing depth and limit assay-specific biases. To estimate repertoire size and how much clonotype sharing occurs between individuals, the study deeply sequenced the blood TCR repertoires of five healthy adults. Per donor, leukapheresis produced somewhere between about 0.94 and 9.5 billion PBMCs. Paper-wide results and their limitations: Sampling was restricted to blood, and TCR repertoires in tissues likely differ from the TCR repertoires found in blood. Pairwise subsampling led to the expectation that sequencing depth would affect the degree of clonotype sharing among donors. Because the study included a small number of donors, the genetic and exposure-history diversity represented was limited.

TCR CDR3 regions were amplified from genomic DNA by multiplex PCR using the deep immunoSEQ assay. Genomic DNA extracted from each cell subset was distributed evenly over all wells of several immunoSEQ 96-well plates, and each plate served as one replicate. For unsorted PBMC, each replicate PCR was loaded with approximately 330 ng genomic DNA, equivalent to about 30,000 T cell genomes. Ten immunoSEQ deep assay plates were used to sequence unsorted PBMC genomic DNA. Purified libraries were measured with a Qubit 3.0 fluorometer, size-checked on a Bioanalyzer 2100, and measured again with the KAPA Library Quantification kit. Every immunoSEQ 96-well plate was sequenced on a dedicated single-read 150-cycle Illumina NextSeq 550 flow cell. In the original analysis: Because only junctional sequences without quality scores were contained in the immunoSEQ output, filtering matching that applied to full-length reads could not be performed. Sequences were annotated with PyIR, a Python wrapper for IgBLAST v1.9, and V/J genes and CDR3 were assigned using IMGT germline references. Reads were filtered out if the reads had weak V/J assignments (E-value above 1e-6), no CDR3, stop codons, out-of-frame junctions, or ambiguous translated residues. A V3J clonotype was defined by an identical inferred V gene, J gene, and CDR3 amino acid sequence. The percentage overlap between two repertoires was calculated by dividing the number of shared unique clonotypes by the size of the smaller repertoire. Repertoire richness was assessed with RTK rarefaction, the Chao1 estimator, and Recon v2.1 estimates of unobserved clonotypes. The table was pulled from immuneACCESS by TCRdb, which kept in-frame rearrangements only. Such tables lose some clones; where checked, under half of the loss comes from unresolved V genes, and the rest has no known cause. The V and J calls and clone size were taken over from that table, and D and trimming were inferred from the DNA. The sample table lists about 470,000 clones, 79% of them with a count of one. Approximately 13% of the sample is in the top ten clones.

Trimming takes 0 bases from V and 5 bases from J, and the germline ends sit 8 bases apart. CDR1 and CDR2 (SGHNT, YYREEE) derive from the germline V gene (reference sequence). Measured from the cysteine to the phenylalanine, the CDR3 is 13 residues long. Only the CDR3 region is kept as DNA, spanning 39 bases read in frame from base 1. The donors were healthy, HIV-negative adults with no recently reported acute infections or vaccinations. Every donor was a Caucasian adult living in Nashville, Tennessee, USA. For unsorted samples, about 90 million PBMCs were counted and genomic DNA was extracted with the QIAamp DNA Blood Mini kit. After blood collection by leukapheresis, PBMCs were isolated using Ficoll-Histopaque density gradient centrifugation and then cryopreserved in the vapor phase of liquid nitrogen. As to this clone: The clone's antigen remains unknown. No base qualities exist here, and no much larger clone lies one base off it.

Source material: PBMCs. The clonotype comes from a woman between 40 and 55 years old in good health. Some clones in this sample may be carry-over from other donors' samples. The rearrangement joined TRBV5-4 to TRBJ2-5, with the D gene too uncertain to name. The CDR3 here reads CASSLGLRETQYF. The DNA is TGTGCCAGCAGCTTGGGGCTACGCGAGACCCAGTACTTC.